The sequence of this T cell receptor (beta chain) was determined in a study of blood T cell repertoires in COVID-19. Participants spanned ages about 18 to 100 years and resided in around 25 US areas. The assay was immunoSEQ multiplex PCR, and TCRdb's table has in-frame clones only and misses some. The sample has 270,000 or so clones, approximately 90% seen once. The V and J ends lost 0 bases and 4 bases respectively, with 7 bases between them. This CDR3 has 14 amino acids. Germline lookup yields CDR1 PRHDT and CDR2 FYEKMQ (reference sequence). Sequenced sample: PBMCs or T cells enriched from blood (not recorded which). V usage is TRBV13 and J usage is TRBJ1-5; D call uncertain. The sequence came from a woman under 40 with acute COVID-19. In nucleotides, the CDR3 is TGTGCCAGCAGCTTAGGTTCCGGTAATCAGCCCCAGCATTTT. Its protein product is CASSLGSGNQPQHF.